Listed below are T cell receptor beta chains from one sample, sequenced in a study of blood T cell repertoires in COVID-19. Measured with immunoSEQ multiplex PCR; TCRdb has only the in-frame clones, and not every one. Here the sample spans roughly 230,000 clones, about 85% being singletons. Sequences were obtained from peripheral blood. Every receptor here comes from a woman aged 55-70 years with active or convalescent COVID-19. Each CDR3 is given with its conserved first and last residue. Each record gives: D gene, V gene, J gene, clone size, CDR3 protein, CDR3 DNA. The D gene is left open where the match is weak. Expanded clones are given a class, and other clones once, few, many or no size at all.

D: TRBD2
V: TRBV10-2
J: TRBJ2-5
size: once
CDR3: CASSEPGLASLMETQYF
DNA: TGCGCCAGCAGTGAGCCGGGACTAGCGAGTCTAATGGAGACCCAGTACTTC

D: .
V: TRBV7-6
J: TRBJ1-1
size: .
CDR3: CASSPRPPQGRGPGGEAFF
DNA: TGTGCCAGCAGCCCCAGGCCCCCACAGGGTAGGGGTCCTGGGGGTGAAGCTTTCTTT

D: TRBD2
V: TRBV10-3
J: TRBJ2-3
size: .
CDR3: CAISEPTRTSGSADTQYF
DNA: TGTGCCATCAGTGAGCCGACCAGGACTAGCGGGAGCGCAGATACGCAGTATTTT

D: .
V: TRBV11-3
J: TRBJ2-5
size: .
CDR3: CASSLEAGGYSSYQETQYF
DNA: TGTGCCAGCAGCTTAGAGGCAGGAGGGTACTCCTCCTACCAAGAGACCCAGTACTTC

D: .
V: TRBV28
J: TRBJ2-1
size: few
CDR3: CASSPTDFRGKGSYNEQFF
DNA: TGTGCCAGCAGTCCTACCGATTTTCGGGGGAAGGGCTCCTACAATGAGCAGTTCTTC

D: TRBD2
V: TRBV4-1
J: TRBJ2-1
size: once
CDR3: CASSQEGLAGNRPHNEQFF
DNA: TGCGCCAGCAGCCAAGAGGGACTAGCGGGGAACCGGCCCCACAATGAGCAGTTCTTC

D: .
V: TRBV11-2
J: TRBJ2-7
size: .
CDR3: CASSPDTFLTYEQYF
DNA: TGTGCCAGCAGTCCAGACACCTTCCTGACCTACGAGCAGTACTTC

D: .
V: TRBV15
J: TRBJ1-1
size: .
CDR3: CATRPRQENTEAFF
DNA: TGTGCCACCAGACCCCGCCAGGAGAACACTGAAGCTTTCTTT

D: TRBD1
V: TRBV5-1
J: TRBJ1-2
size: .
CDR3: CASSPDRVDYGYTF
DNA: TGCGCCAGCAGCCCGGACAGGGTGGACTATGGCTACACCTTC

D: .
V: TRBV11-2
J: TRBJ1-5
size: .
CDR3: CASSPGIGNQPQHF
DNA: TGTGCCAGCAGCCCCGGGATAGGCAATCAGCCCCAGCATTTT

D: .
V: TRBV21-1
J: TRBJ2-3
size: .
CDR3: CASSVLALKGGTDTQYF
DNA: TGTGCCAGCAGTGTACTAGCGCTAAAAGGGGGAACAGATACGCAGTATTTT

D: TRBD2
V: TRBV24-1
J: TRBJ2-1
size: .
CDR3: CATSDLARGGRNEQFF
DNA: TGTGCCACCAGTGATTTGGCGCGGGGGGGCCGCAATGAGCAGTTCTTC

D: .
V: TRBV21-1
J: TRBJ2-4
size: .
CDR3: CASSRAGGGNIQYF
DNA: TGTGCCAGCAGCAGAGCGGGAGGGGGAAACATTCAGTACTTC

D: TRBD2
V: TRBV6-1
J: TRBJ2-5
size: .
CDR3: CASSEAGGLAGVWEYQETQYF
DNA: TGTGCCAGCAGTGAAGCTGGGGGTCTAGCGGGAGTATGGGAGTACCAAGAGACCCAGTACTTC

D: TRBD1
V: TRBV5-8
J: TRBJ2-6
size: .
CDR3: CASSLDRGTSGANVLTF
DNA: TGTGCCAGCAGCCTCGACAGGGGGACCTCTGGGGCCAACGTCCTGACTTTC

D: .
V: TRBV10-2
J: TRBJ1-1
size: .
CDR3: CASSEGVLEAFF
DNA: TGCGCCAGCAGTGAGGGAGTTCTTGAAGCTTTCTTT

D: .
V: TRBV19
J: TRBJ2-3
size: .
CDR3: CASSIDVGTGSTDTQYF
DNA: TGTGCCAGTAGTATAGATGTCGGAACAGGGAGCACAGATACGCAGTATTTT

D: .
V: TRBV15
J: TRBJ2-7
size: .
CDR3: CATSRPADNSYEQYF
DNA: TGTGCCACCAGCAGACCGGCGGACAACTCCTACGAGCAGTACTTC

D: .
V: TRBV19
J: TRBJ2-3
size: .
CDR3: CASSRSADSTDTQYF
DNA: TGTGCCAGTAGTCGATCCGCGGACTCCACAGATACGCAGTATTTT

D: TRBD2
V: TRBV4-1
J: TRBJ2-7
size: .
CDR3: CASSQEEGRGTRFYEQYF
DNA: TGCGCCAGCAGCCAAGAGGAGGGGAGAGGGACTAGATTCTACGAGCAGTACTTC

D: TRBD1
V: TRBV13
J: TRBJ2-7
size: .
CDR3: CASSLGDLQGHEQYF
DNA: TGTGCCAGCAGCTTAGGCGACCTACAGGGGCACGAGCAGTACTTC

D: .
V: TRBV3-1/TRBV3-2
J: TRBJ2-7
size: once
CDR3: CASSSHGQSYEQYF
DNA: TGTGCCAGCAGCTCGCACGGACAGTCCTACGAGCAGTACTTC

D: .
V: TRBV5-5
J: TRBJ2-7
size: .
CDR3: CASSPGQPTYEQYF
DNA: TGTGCCAGCAGCCCCGGACAGCCAACCTACGAGCAGTACTTC

D: TRBD1
V: TRBV19
J: TRBJ1-5
size: .
CDR3: CASSPAGQALNQPQHF
DNA: TGTGCCAGTAGTCCTGCCGGACAGGCGCTAAATCAGCCCCAGCATTTT

D: .
V: TRBV6-5
J: TRBJ2-3
size: .
CDR3: CASSYRGTGTDTQYF
DNA: TGTGCCAGCAGTTACCGGGGGACGGGCACAGATACGCAGTATTTT

D: .
V: TRBV5-1
J: TRBJ2-6
size: .
CDR3: CASRTGVGGANVLTF
DNA: TGCGCCAGCAGGACGGGAGTGGGTGGGGCCAACGTCCTGACTTTC

D: .
V: TRBV7-9
J: TRBJ1-1
size: .
CDR3: CASIEAGEAFF
DNA: TGTGCCAGCATTGAGGCGGGTGAAGCTTTCTTT

D: TRBD1
V: TRBV5-5
J: TRBJ1-2
size: .
CDR3: CASSMTPGQGHGYTF
DNA: TGTGCCAGCAGCATGACCCCGGGACAGGGCCATGGCTACACCTTC

D: .
V: TRBV5-1
J: TRBJ2-5
size: .
CDR3: CASSPHGVGETQYF
DNA: TGCGCCAGCAGCCCCCACGGAGTCGGGGAGACCCAGTACTTC

D: TRBD1
V: TRBV6-2/TRBV6-3
J: TRBJ2-3
size: .
CDR3: CASSYSQGALDTQYF
DNA: TGTGCCAGCAGTTACAGCCAGGGGGCTTTGGATACGCAGTATTTT

D: .
V: TRBV19
J: TRBJ2-7
size: .
CDR3: CASSMFAGQPYEQYF
DNA: TGTGCCAGTAGTATGTTCGCGGGACAGCCCTACGAGCAGTACTTC

D: .
V: TRBV5-5
J: TRBJ2-2
size: .
CDR3: CASSNLLSPGELFF
DNA: TGTGCCAGCAGCAATCTATTGAGTCCCGGGGAGCTGTTTTTT

D: TRBD1
V: TRBV11-3
J: TRBJ1-5
size: once
CDR3: CASSSRQDRVNSNQPQHF
DNA: TGTGCCAGCAGCTCTCGCCAGGACAGGGTAAATAGCAATCAGCCCCAGCATTTT

D: .
V: TRBV5-4
J: TRBJ2-2
size: few
CDR3: CASSQQGRYTGELFF
DNA: TGTGCCAGCAGCCAACAGGGTCGTTACACCGGGGAGCTGTTTTTT

D: TRBD1
V: TRBV30
J: TRBJ1-2
size: once
CDR3: CAWSIGQGYGYTF
DNA: TGTGCCTGGAGTATAGGACAGGGTTATGGCTACACCTTC

D: TRBD2
V: TRBV5-1
J: TRBJ2-5
size: .
CDR3: CASSPDLGTSGRTIGETQYF
DNA: TGCGCCAGCAGCCCGGATTTAGGAACTAGCGGGAGAACGATAGGAGAGACCCAGTACTTC

D: .
V: TRBV2
J: TRBJ1-4
size: .
CDR3: CASKYDTLTELFF
DNA: TGTGCCAGCAAGTACGACACCTTGACAGAACTGTTTTTT

D: TRBD2
V: TRBV9
J: TRBJ2-1
size: .
CDR3: CASSVVGSGRTEQFF
DNA: TGTGCCAGCAGCGTAGTGGGTAGCGGGAGAACGGAGCAGTTCTTC

D: TRBD1
V: TRBV28
J: TRBJ1-1
size: .
CDR3: CASSFRTGGRRMNTEAFF
DNA: TGTGCCAGCAGTTTTAGGACAGGTGGCAGGCGGATGAACACTGAAGCTTTCTTT

D: .
V: TRBV7-5
J: TRBJ1-2
size: .
CDR3: CAPPAGANYGYTF
DNA: TGTGCCCCACCGGCGGGGGCTAACTATGGCTACACCTTC

D: TRBD2
V: TRBV6-6
J: TRBJ2-1
size: .
CDR3: CASRQLAGGGNEQFF
DNA: TGTGCCAGCAGGCAACTAGCGGGAGGTGGTAATGAGCAGTTCTTC

D: .
V: TRBV10-3
J: TRBJ2-7
size: .
CDR3: CAISAPSYEQYF
DNA: TGTGCCATCAGTGCCCCTTCCTACGAGCAGTACTTC

D: .
V: TRBV5-1
J: TRBJ1-1
size: .
CDR3: CASRLGGLMNTEAFF
DNA: TGCGCCAGCAGATTAGGGGGATTAATGAACACTGAAGCTTTCTTT

D: .
V: TRBV28
J: TRBJ2-5
size: .
CDR3: CASSLVRGGYQETQYF
DNA: TGTGCCAGCAGTTTAGTCCGGGGAGGATACCAAGAGACCCAGTACTTC

D: .
V: TRBV27
J: TRBJ1-2
size: .
CDR3: CASSSPGRAYGYTF
DNA: TGTGCCAGCAGTTCCCCCGGCAGGGCCTATGGCTACACCTTC

D: .
V: TRBV6-5
J: TRBJ1-2
size: .
CDR3: CASISEVVNGYTF
DNA: TGTGCCAGCATTTCGGAGGTGGTCAACGGCTACACCTTC

D: .
V: TRBV11-3
J: TRBJ2-1
size: .
CDR3: CASSKRTVSSYNEQFF
DNA: TGTGCCAGCAGCAAACGGACAGTGAGCTCCTACAATGAGCAGTTCTTC

D: TRBD2
V: TRBV25-1
J: TRBJ2-7
size: .
CDR3: CASSEGLAGLGEQYF
DNA: TGTGCCAGCAGTGAGGGACTAGCGGGATTAGGTGAGCAGTACTTC

D: .
V: TRBV30
J: TRBJ1-3
size: .
CDR3: CASSTTLSGNTIYF
DNA: TGTGCCTCCTCGACAACTCTTTCTGGAAACACCATATATTTT

D: .
V: TRBV24-1
J: TRBJ2-3
size: few
CDR3: CATRGGTDTQYF
DNA: TGTGCCACCAGGGGAGGCACAGATACGCAGTATTTT

D: .
V: TRBV7-9
J: TRBJ2-2
size: .
CDR3: CASSLWLAGELFF
DNA: TGTGCCAGCAGCCTATGGCTAGCGGGGGAGCTGTTTTTT

D: .
V: TRBV6-5
J: TRBJ1-5
size: .
CDR3: CASSLEDRNNQPQHF
DNA: TGTGCCAGCAGTTTAGAAGACAGGAACAATCAGCCCCAGCATTTT

D: TRBD2
V: TRBV28
J: TRBJ2-5
size: .
CDR3: CASSSGLSETQYF
DNA: TGTGCCAGCAGTTCGGGACTATCCGAGACCCAGTACTTC